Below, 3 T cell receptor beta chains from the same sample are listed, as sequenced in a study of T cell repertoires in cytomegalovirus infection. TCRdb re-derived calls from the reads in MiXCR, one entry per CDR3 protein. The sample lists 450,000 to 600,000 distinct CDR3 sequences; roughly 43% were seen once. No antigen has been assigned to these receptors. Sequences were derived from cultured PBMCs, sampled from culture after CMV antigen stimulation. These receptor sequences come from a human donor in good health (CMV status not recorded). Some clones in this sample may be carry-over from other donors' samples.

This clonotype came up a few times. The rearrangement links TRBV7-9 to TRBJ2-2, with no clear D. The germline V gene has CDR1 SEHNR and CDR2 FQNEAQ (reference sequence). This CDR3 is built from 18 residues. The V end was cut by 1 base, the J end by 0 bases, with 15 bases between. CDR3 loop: CASSLDLRNKANTGELFF. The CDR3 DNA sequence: TGTGCCAGCAGCTTAGACCTGAGAAACAAAGCGAACACCGGGGAGCTGTTTTTT.

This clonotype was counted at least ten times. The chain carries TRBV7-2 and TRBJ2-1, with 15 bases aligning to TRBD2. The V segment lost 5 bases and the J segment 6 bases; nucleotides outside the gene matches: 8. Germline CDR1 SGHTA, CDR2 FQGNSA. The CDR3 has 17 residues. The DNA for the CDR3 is TGTGCCAGCAGCGTCCGGACTAGCGGGAGGGCCTTCAATGAGCAGTTCTTC. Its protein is CASSVRTSGRAFNEQFF.

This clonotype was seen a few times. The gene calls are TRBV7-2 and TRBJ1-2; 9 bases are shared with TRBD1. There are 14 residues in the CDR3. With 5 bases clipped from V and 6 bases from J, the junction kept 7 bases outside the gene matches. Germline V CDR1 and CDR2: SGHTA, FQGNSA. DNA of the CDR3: TGTGCCAGCAGCCCGGCCGGGACAGGGAATGGCTACACCTTC. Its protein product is CASSPAGTGNGYTF. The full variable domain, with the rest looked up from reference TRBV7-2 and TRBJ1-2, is GAGVSQSPSNKVTEKGKDVELRCDPISGHTALYWYRQSLGQGLEFLIYFQGNSAPDKSGLPSDRFSAERTGGSVSTLTIQRTQQEDSAVYLCASSPAGTGNGYTFGSGTRLTVV.